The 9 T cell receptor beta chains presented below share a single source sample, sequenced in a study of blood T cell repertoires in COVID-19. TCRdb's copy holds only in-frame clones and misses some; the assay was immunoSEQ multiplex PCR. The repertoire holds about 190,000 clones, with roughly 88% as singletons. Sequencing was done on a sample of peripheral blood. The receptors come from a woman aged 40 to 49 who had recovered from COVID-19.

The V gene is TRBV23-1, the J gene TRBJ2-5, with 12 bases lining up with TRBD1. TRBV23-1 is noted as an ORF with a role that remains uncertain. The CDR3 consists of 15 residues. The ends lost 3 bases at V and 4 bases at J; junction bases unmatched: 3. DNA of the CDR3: TGCGCCAGCAGTCAGTGGGACAGGGGGCGAGAGACCCAGTACTTC. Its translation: CASSQWDRGRETQYF.

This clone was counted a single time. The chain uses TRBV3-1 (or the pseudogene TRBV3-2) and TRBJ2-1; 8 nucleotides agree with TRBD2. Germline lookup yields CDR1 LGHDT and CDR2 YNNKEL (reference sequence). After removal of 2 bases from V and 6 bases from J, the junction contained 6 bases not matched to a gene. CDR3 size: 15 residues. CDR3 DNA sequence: TGTGCCAGCAGCCAAACTAGCGGAGGTTCCAATGAGCAGTTCTTC. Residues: CASSQTSGGSNEQFF.

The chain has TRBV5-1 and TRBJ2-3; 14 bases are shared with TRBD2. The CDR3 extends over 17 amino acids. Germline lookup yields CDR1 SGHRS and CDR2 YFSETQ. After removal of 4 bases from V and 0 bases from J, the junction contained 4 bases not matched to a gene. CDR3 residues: CASSIGTSGGSTDTQYF. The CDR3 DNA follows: TGCGCCAGCAGCATCGGGACTAGCGGGGGAAGCACAGATACGCAGTATTTT.

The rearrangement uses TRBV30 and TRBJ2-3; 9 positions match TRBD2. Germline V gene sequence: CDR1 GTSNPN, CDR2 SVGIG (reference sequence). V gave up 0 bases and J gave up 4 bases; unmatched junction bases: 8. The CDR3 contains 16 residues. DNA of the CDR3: TGTGCCTGGAGTGTAATCGGCGGGAGGGTATCAGATACGCAGTATTTT. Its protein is CAWSVIGGRVSDTQYF.

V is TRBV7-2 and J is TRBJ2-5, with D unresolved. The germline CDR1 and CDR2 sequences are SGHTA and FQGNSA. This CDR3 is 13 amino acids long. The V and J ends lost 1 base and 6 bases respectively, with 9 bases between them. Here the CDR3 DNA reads TGTGCCAGCAGCTTAGAACCCGAGCAGACCCAGTACTTC. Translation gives CASSLEPEQTQYF.

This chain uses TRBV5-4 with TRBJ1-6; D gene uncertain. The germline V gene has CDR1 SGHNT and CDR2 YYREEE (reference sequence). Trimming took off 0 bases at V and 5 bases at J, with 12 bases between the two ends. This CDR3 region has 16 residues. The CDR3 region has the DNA TGTGCCAGCAGCTTGGAAGGAGGGAGGGATAATTCACCCCTCCACTTT. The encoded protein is CASSLEGGRDNSPLHF.

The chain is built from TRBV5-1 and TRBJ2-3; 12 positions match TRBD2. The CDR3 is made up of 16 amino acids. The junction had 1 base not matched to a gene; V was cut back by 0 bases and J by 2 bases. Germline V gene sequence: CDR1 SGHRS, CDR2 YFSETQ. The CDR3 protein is CASSLGTSGNTDTQYF. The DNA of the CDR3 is TGCGCCAGCAGCTTGGGGACTAGCGGGAACACAGATACGCAGTATTTT.

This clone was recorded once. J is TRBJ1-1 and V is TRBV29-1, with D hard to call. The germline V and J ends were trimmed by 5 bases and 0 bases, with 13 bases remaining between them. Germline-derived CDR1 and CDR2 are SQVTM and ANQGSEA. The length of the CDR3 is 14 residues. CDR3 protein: CSVTIGRLNTEAFF. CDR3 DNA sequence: TGCAGCGTTACGATTGGGAGATTGAACACTGAAGCTTTCTTT.

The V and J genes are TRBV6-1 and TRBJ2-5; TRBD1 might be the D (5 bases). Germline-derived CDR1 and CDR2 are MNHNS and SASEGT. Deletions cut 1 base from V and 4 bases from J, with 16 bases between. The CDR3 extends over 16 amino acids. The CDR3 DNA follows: TGTGCCAGCAGTGAAGAGGTGGACAATACGCGAGAGACCCAGTACTTC. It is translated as CASSEEVDNTRETQYF.